These T cell receptor beta chains were read from a single sample in a study of OX40 agonist ivuxolimab in advanced cancers. Sequencing used immunoSEQ multiplex PCR; TCRdb keeps in-frame clones, though not all of them. This sample has around 63,000 clones; more than 70% occur once, and the top ten carry roughly 1%. Sample: CD4+ or CD8+ T cells sorted from blood, taken in a trial of the OX40 agonist ivuxolimab. The source is an adult with an advanced solid tumor such as melanoma, head and neck, liver or kidney cancer. Both conserved end residues are part of each CDR3. A D gene is named only where the DNA matches it firmly. The listing skips clone size in some rows; elsewhere it reads once, few, many or a size class.

D gene	V gene	J gene	clone size	CDR3 DNA	CDR3 protein
NA	TRBV2	TRBJ2-3	NA	TGTGCCAGCCAGACGGTTTTGGGCACAGATACGCAGTATTTT	CASQTVLGTDTQYF
NA	TRBV7-2	TRBJ1-1	NA	TGTGCCAGCAGCTTAGGAGGGGTTAGCCCTGAAGCTTTCTTT	CASSLGGVSPEAFF
NA	TRBV5-1	TRBJ2-1	few	TGCGCCAGCAGCTTGGTTAGTGCCCACAATGAGCAGTTCTTC	CASSLVSAHNEQFF
NA	TRBV18	TRBJ1-3	NA	TGTGCCAGCTCACCAACCAAGGTGGCTGGAAACACCATATATTTT	CASSPTKVAGNTIYF
NA	TRBV6-1	TRBJ2-3	NA	TGTGCCACCCAGTCTGGGTCTGGGGTGGATACGCAGTATTTT	CATQSGSGVDTQYF
NA	TRBV13	TRBJ2-1	once	TGTGCCAGCAGCCCCGGGACTGGAGGCGGGGATGAGCAGTTCTTC	CASSPGTGGGDEQFF
TRBD1	TRBV5-6	TRBJ2-2	NA	TGTGCCAGCAGCTTGGAGGATAGGGGGCGTTCCGGGGAGCTGTTTTTT	CASSLEDRGRSGELFF
NA	TRBV5-1	TRBJ2-7	once	TGCGCCAGCAGCCTAACTAGCTACGAGCAGTACTTC	CASSLTSYEQYF
NA	TRBV5-1	TRBJ1-1	once	TGCGCCAGCAGCTTGGAGGAGCTGAACACTGAAGCTTTCTTT	CASSLEELNTEAFF
NA	TRBV5-1	TRBJ2-5	NA	TGCGCCAGCAGCTTGAGGCAGCAAGAGACCCAGTACTTC	CASSLRQQETQYF
TRBD1	TRBV12-5	TRBJ1-1	NA	TGTGCTAGTGGTTTTTCGGGACAGGGGGCTGAAGCTTTCTTT	CASGFSGQGAEAFF
NA	TRBV7-9	TRBJ2-6	NA	TGTGCCAGCAGCCGTGATAGGTCTGGGGCCAACGTCCTGACTTTC	CASSRDRSGANVLTF
TRBD1	TRBV7-2	TRBJ1-3	NA	TGTGCCAGCAGCCGAATTACAGGGGCCTCTGGAAACACCATATATTTT	CASSRITGASGNTIYF
NA	TRBV6-1	TRBJ2-7	NA	TGTGCCAGCAGCATCATGCGGACCTACGAGCAGTACTTC	CASSIMRTYEQYF
NA	TRBV6-5	TRBJ2-5	few	TGTGCCAGCAGCCCGGCCTGGGAAGAGACCCAGTACTTC	CASSPAWEETQYF
NA	TRBV6-6	TRBJ2-2	NA	TGTGCCAGCAGCCTAGTGCCGAGTAACACCGGGGAGCTGTTTTTT	CASSLVPSNTGELFF
NA	TRBV30	TRBJ1-1	NA	TGTGCCGGCACGACGAGGGGCCGGGCCGAAGCTTTCTTT	CAGTTRGRAEAFF
NA	TRBV2	TRBJ2-3	NA	TGTGCCAGCAGTGAAGCGGATAGCACAGATACGCAGTATTTT	CASSEADSTDTQYF
TRBD1	TRBV5-4	TRBJ1-2	once	TGTGCCAGCAGCTTAAAAGGGGGCAATGGCTACACCTTC	CASSLKGGNGYTF
NA	TRBV5-5	TRBJ1-1	NA	TGTGCCAGCAGCTTGGAGACAGCGAACACTGAAGCTTTCTTT	CASSLETANTEAFF
NA	TRBV18	TRBJ2-7	NA	TGTGCCAGCTCACCGGACTGGGCCTTTCGCGAGCAGTACTTC	CASSPDWAFREQYF
TRBD1	TRBV11-3	TRBJ2-5	NA	TGTGCCAGCAGCTCTAGGACAGGGGGACAAGAGACCCAGTACTTC	CASSSRTGGQETQYF
NA	TRBV5-1	TRBJ1-3	NA	TGCGCCAGCAGCTTACACACACTTCCCGGAAACACCATATATTTT	CASSLHTLPGNTIYF
NA	TRBV30	TRBJ2-2	NA	TGTGCCTGGAGTGACCTCGGACCCGGGGAGCTGTTTTTT	CAWSDLGPGELFF
NA	TRBV1	TRBJ2-5	NA	TGCACCAGCAGCCCGCGGACAGGGGGGTGGGCAGAGACCCAGTACTTC	CTSSPRTGGWAETQYF
NA	TRBV11-2	TRBJ2-1	NA	TGTGCCAGCAGCTCCCCCGGACTACCCTCCTACAATGAGCAGTTCTTC	CASSSPGLPSYNEQFF
NA	TRBV6-5	TRBJ1-1	NA	TGTGCCAGCAGTTACTCAACCAGGGGAGTCACTGAAGCTTTCTTT	CASSYSTRGVTEAFF
NA	TRBV27	TRBJ2-3	NA	TGTGCCAGCACTCCACCCCCCCCAGGGAGGAGGACAGATACGCAGTATTTT	CASTPPPPGRRTDTQYF
NA	TRBV14	TRBJ1-1	NA	TGTGCCAGCAGCCAAGATGTCTGGGGGGGGCGTCGGACTGAAGCTTTCTTT	CASSQDVWGGRRTEAFF
TRBD1	TRBV7-2	TRBJ1-1	NA	TGTGCCAGCAGAAAAAGACCAGGGACAGTGGACACTGAAGCTTTCTTT	CASRKRPGTVDTEAFF
NA	TRBV21-1	TRBJ1-6	NA	TGTGCCAGCCTCGGAGACAGGGGCTGTTCACCCCTCCACTTT	CASLGDRGCSPLHF
TRBD2	TRBV5-1	TRBJ2-5	NA	TGCGCCAGCAGCTTGGGCGGGGGGGGTCCCCAAGAGACCCAGTACTTC	CASSLGGGGPQETQYF
TRBD2	TRBV11-2	TRBJ2-7	NA	TGTGCCAGCAGCTTAGTATGGACTAGCGGACTTAGCTACGAGCAGTACTTC	CASSLVWTSGLSYEQYF
TRBD1	TRBV11-3	TRBJ2-3	NA	TGTGCCAGCAGCTTATCGGACAGGGGCACAGATACGCAGTATTTT	CASSLSDRGTDTQYF
NA	TRBV7-2	TRBJ2-5	NA	TGTGCCAGCGGGACTACCACAGGGGAGACCCAGTACTTC	CASGTTTGETQYF
NA	TRBV5-1	TRBJ2-5	NA	TGCGCCAGCAGCTTGGGAGCGGACATCCAAGAGACCCAGTACTTC	CASSLGADIQETQYF
TRBD2	TRBV6-1	TRBJ2-7	NA	TGTGCCAGCAATAAGCGGGGGGGCAACCACGAGCAGTACTTC	CASNKRGGNHEQYF
TRBD2	TRBV10-1	TRBJ2-3	once	TGCGCCAGCAGTGTTTCCCGGCGGGGGGGCGATACGCAGTATTTT	CASSVSRRGGDTQYF
NA	TRBV4-2	TRBJ1-4	once	TGTGCCAGCAGCCAAGAGGGTCGGACAGATGAAAAACTGTTTTTT	CASSQEGRTDEKLFF
NA	TRBV30	TRBJ1-6	NA	TGTGCCTGGAGCCTAACGGGACCCGCGAGCTCCTATAATTCACCCCTCCACTTT	CAWSLTGPASSYNSPLHF
TRBD1	TRBV6-6	TRBJ1-2	NA	TGTGCCAGCAGTTTACAGGGGGTCGGCTACACCTTC	CASSLQGVGYTF
NA	TRBV7-9	TRBJ2-7	NA	TGTGCCAGCAGCTTTAGGGGCAGTAACTCCTACGAGCAGTACTTC	CASSFRGSNSYEQYF
TRBD1	TRBV27	TRBJ2-7	NA	TGTGCCAGCAGTGCGGGGAGGGGACAGGGTAACTACGAGCAGTACTTC	CASSAGRGQGNYEQYF
NA	TRBV11-2	TRBJ2-7	NA	TGTGCCAGCAGCCCGGGACCCGGCTCCTACGAGCAGTACTTC	CASSPGPGSYEQYF
TRBD2	TRBV10-3	TRBJ2-5	NA	TGTGCCATCAGTCGCAGCGGGGGGCGTATCCAAGAGACCCAGTACTTC	CAISRSGGRIQETQYF
NA	TRBV5-6	TRBJ1-2	once	TGTGCCAGCAGACCCCCCTACGGGATTTCGGACGGACCTAACTATGGCTACACCTTC	CASRPPYGISDGPNYGYTF
TRBD1	TRBV15	TRBJ1-2	NA	TGTGCCACCAGCAGCGGGGACAGGGGGGGAGATGGCTACACCTTC	CATSSGDRGGDGYTF